The 9 T cell receptor beta chains reported below all come from one sample, sequenced in a study of T cell repertoires in aging, cancer and after chemotherapy. A mixed TRB-A/B primer pool amplified rearranged TRB by multiplex touch-down PCR. One entry per CDR3 protein results from TCRdb running MiXCR on the multiplex PCR reads. The sample consists of 9,400 or so distinct CDR3 sequences, approximately 40% of them appearing once. TCR beta rearrangements were amplified from peripheral blood genomic DNA. The sample taken for sequencing was blood. Every receptor here comes from a human donor in good health.

The chain links TRBV12-3 or TRBV12-4 to TRBJ2-3, with TRBD2 matching over 11 bases. This CDR3 is 16 amino acids long. V was clipped by 5 bases and J by 6 bases; unmatched bases: 10. CDR3 sequence (DNA): TGTGCCAGCAGTGAATTAGCGGGAGGGCCGAGGGATACGCAGTATTTT. Translated, it gives CASSELAGGPRDTQYF.

The chain links TRBV6-2 or TRBV6-3 to TRBJ2-2, with 15 bases that match TRBD2. The CDR3 covers 20 residues. Trimming at V came to 6 bases and at J to 0 bases, leaving 11 bases not matched to a gene. The germline V gene encodes CDR1 MNHEY and CDR2 SVGEGT. The CDR3 DNA reads as TGTGCCAGCAGCCCGATGATGGGACTAGCGGGGGGTTCGAACACCGGGGAGCTGTTTTTT. The encoded protein is CASSPMMGLAGGSNTGELFF.

This clonotype occurred a few times. The J gene is TRBJ2-7, the V gene TRBV5-6, with TRBD1 matching 8 bases. This CDR3 is 12 amino acids long. CDR1 is SGHDT and CDR2 is YYEEEE in the germline V gene. J was trimmed by 13 bases and V by 1 base; bases with no gene match: 7. The CDR3 loop is CASSLRWDRIYF. DNA for the CDR3: TGTGCCAGCAGCTTGAGGTGGGACAGGATCTACTTC.

This clonotype has just a few counts. The J gene is TRBJ2-1, the V gene TRBV12-3 or TRBV12-4, with TRBD2 matching over 8 bases. Trimming at V came to 2 bases and at J to 7 bases, leaving 16 bases not matched to a gene. The CDR3 consists of 18 residues. CDR3 sequence (DNA): TGTGCCAGCAGTTTATGGCCCAGCGGGGGCCATCGAGGAAATGAGCAGTTCTTC. Translation: CASSLWPSGGHRGNEQFF.

Only a few counts were recorded for this clonotype. This chain links TRBV6-5 with TRBJ2-2; D is possibly TRBD2 (5 bases). The germline V gene encodes CDR1 MNHEY and CDR2 SVGAGI. V was trimmed by 5 bases and J by 3 bases, leaving 7 bases between them. CDR3 length: 13 residues. CDR3 in amino acids: CASSRTYTGELFF. CDR3 nucleotides: TGTGCCAGCAGTCGGACTTACACCGGGGAGCTGTTTTTT.

This chain joins TRBV7-6 and TRBJ2-3, with D unresolved. Germline loops: CDR1 SGHVS, CDR2 FNYEAQ. CDR3 length: 15 amino acids. Trimming took off 1 base at V and 1 base at J, with 9 bases between the two ends. The CDR3 loop is CASSLESAGTDTQYF. DNA for the CDR3: TGTGCCAGCAGCTTAGAGAGCGCTGGCACAGATACGCAGTATTTT.

This chain connects TRBV27 to TRBJ2-7, with D hard to call. V lost 3 bases to trimming and J lost 7 bases, with 13 bases between them. This CDR3 comprises 13 residues. Germline V gene sequence: CDR1 MNHEY, CDR2 SMNVEV (reference sequence). In nucleotides, the CDR3 is TGTGCCAGCAGTTTTGGGCCAACCGAGGAGCAGTACTTC. It codes for CASSFGPTEEQYF.

The rearrangement joins TRBV15 to TRBJ2-7; perhaps TRBD1 as D (5 bases). V gave up 4 bases and J gave up 7 bases, with 14 bases separating them. CDR1 and CDR2 from the germline V gene are LNHNV and YYDKDF (reference sequence). The CDR3 covers 13 residues. In DNA, the CDR3 is TGTGCCACCAGCATTTCACGAGCAGGGGAGCAGTACTTC. Amino acid sequence: CATSISRAGEQYF.

Concerning this clonotype itself: Being one base from a much bigger clone, this may be a read error. The CDR3 DNA reads TGTGCCAGAAGCCGGACTAGTCAGGAGCAGTTCTTC. It yields the protein CARSRTSQEQFF. The gene calls are TRBV19 and TRBJ2-1; the match to TRBD2 covers 7 bases. The V gene end was trimmed by 9 bases and the J gene end by 10 bases; junction bases not matched to a gene: 9. CDR1 and CDR2 from the germline V gene are LNHDA and SQIVND (reference sequence). CDR3 length: 12 residues.